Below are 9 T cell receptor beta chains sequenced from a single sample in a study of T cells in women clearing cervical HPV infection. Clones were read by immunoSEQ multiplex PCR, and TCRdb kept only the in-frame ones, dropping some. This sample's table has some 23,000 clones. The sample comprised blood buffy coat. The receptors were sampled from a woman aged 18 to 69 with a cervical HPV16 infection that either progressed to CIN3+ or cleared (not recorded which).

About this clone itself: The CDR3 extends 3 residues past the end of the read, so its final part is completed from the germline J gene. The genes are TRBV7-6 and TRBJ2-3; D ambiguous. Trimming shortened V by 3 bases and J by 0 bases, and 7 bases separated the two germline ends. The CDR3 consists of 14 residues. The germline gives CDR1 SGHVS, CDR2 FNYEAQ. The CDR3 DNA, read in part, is TGTGCCAGCAGCTTCGTGGCCAGCACAGATACG. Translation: CASSFVASTDT. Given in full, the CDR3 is CASSFVASTDTQYF.

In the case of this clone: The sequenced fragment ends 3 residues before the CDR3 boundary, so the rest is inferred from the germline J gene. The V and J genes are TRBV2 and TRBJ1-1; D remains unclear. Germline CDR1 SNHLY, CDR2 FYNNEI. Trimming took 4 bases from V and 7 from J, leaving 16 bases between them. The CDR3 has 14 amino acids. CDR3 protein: CASSGSGLVYEAFF. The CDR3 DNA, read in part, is TGTGCCAGCAGTGGATCAGGCCTTGTCTATGAA.

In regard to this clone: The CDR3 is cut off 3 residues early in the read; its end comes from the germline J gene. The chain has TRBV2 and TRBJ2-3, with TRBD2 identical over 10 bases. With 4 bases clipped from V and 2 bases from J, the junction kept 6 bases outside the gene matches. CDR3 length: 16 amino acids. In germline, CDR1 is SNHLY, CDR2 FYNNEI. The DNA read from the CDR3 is TGTGCCAGCAGTGTAGATAGCGGGAGGACCACAGATACG. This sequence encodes CASSVDSGRTTDT. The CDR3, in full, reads CASSVDSGRTTDTQYF.

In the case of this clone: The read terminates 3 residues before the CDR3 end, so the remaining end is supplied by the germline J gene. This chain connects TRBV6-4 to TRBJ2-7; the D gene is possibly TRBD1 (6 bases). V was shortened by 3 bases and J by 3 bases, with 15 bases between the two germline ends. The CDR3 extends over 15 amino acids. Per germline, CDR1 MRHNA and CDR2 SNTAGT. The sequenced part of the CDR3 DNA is TGTGCCAGCAGTGATTTTGGGGGACACGGCTACGAG. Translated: CASSDFGGHGYE. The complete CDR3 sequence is CASSDFGGHGYEQYF.

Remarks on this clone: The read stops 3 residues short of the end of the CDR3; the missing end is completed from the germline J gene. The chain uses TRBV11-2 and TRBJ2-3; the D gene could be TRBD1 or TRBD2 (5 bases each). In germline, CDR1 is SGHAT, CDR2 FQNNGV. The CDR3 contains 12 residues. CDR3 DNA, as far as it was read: TGTGCCAGCAGCTCAGGGAGCGAGACG. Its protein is CASSSGSET. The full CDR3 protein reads CASSSGSETQYF.

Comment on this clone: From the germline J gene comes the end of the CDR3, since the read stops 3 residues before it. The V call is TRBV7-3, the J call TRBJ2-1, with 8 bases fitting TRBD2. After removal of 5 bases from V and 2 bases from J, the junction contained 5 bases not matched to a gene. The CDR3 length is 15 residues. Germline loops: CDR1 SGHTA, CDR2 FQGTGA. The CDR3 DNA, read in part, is TGTGCCAGCAGCCCGGGGGGGTCCCCCTACAATGAG. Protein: CASSPGGSPYNE. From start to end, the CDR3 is CASSPGGSPYNEQFF. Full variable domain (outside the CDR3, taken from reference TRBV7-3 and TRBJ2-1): GAGVSQTPSNKVTEKGKYVELRCDPISGHTALYWYRQSLGQGPEFLIYFQGTGAADDSGLPNDRFFAVRPEGSVSTLKIQRTERGDSAVYLCASSPGGSPYNEQFFGPGTRLTVL.

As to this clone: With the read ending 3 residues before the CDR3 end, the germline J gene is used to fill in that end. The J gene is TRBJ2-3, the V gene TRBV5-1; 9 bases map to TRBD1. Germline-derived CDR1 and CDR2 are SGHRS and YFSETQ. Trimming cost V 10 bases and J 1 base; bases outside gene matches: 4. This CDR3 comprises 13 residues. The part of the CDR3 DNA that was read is TGCGCCGCCCGGACAGGGGGCACAGATACG. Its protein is CAARTGGTDT. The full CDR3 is CAARTGGTDTQYF.

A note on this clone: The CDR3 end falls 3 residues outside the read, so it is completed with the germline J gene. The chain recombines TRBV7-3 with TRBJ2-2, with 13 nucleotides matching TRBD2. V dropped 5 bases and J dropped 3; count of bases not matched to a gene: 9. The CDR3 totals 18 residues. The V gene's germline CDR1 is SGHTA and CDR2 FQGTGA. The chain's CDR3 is CASSPQRLAGGHTGELFF. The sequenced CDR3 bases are TGTGCCAGCAGCCCGCAAAGACTAGCGGGAGGACACACCGGGGAG.

The CDR3 DNA, read in part, is TGTGCCAGTAGACCGGACAGACGATTCAATGAG. The encoded protein is CASRPDRRFNE. The entire CDR3 protein is CASRPDRRFNEQFF. This chain connects TRBV19 to TRBJ2-1; the D gene is possibly TRBD1 (6 bases). The read ends 3 residues early relative to the CDR3; the germline J gene fills the gap. The CDR3 loop spans 14 amino acids. V was trimmed by 6 bases and J by 6 bases, leaving 15 bases between them. Germline CDR1 reads LNHDA; CDR2 reads SQIVND (reference sequence).